Included here is one T cell receptor beta chain sequence, with context. Its target is not known. TCRdb recomputed calls from the reads with MiXCR, one row per CDR3 protein. Altogether some 350,000 distinct CDR3 sequences are present, around a sixth being singletons, with the ten largest covering 8.7%. This sample is part of a study of T cell repertoires in cytomegalovirus infection. Across the whole study: Public TCR beta signature analysis indicated the presence of both CMV infection and matching HLA type. Study-level findings and limits: Totalled public TCR beta family frequency picked out people who carried CMV plus the relevant HLA. The study found HLA-C-restricted CMV-specific TCR beta clonotypes dominating the ex vivo response.

CDR3 size: 13 residues. V lost 5 bases to trimming and J lost 14 bases; unmatched junction nucleotides: 12. CDR1 and CDR2 (germline): WNHNN, SYGVQD (reference sequence). This receptor was identified in a human donor in good health (CMV status not recorded). Some clones in this sample may be carry-over from other donors' samples. The sample consisted of PBMCs. The chain recombines TRBV10-1 with TRBJ2-1; 7 positions match TRBD2. CDR3 residues: CASSRANQRGEFF. CDR3 bases: TGCGCCAGCAGTCGGGCCAACCAACGGGGGGAGTTCTTC.